The entry below describes one TCR beta chain. The antigen remains undetermined. TCR cDNA molecules each had a unique molecular identifier. TCRdb called the 5' RACE reads again in MiXCR, with one record for every CDR3 protein. The sample shows tens of thousands of distinct CDR3 sequences, 7% of them seen only once. Time point meaning: sample taken at primary tumor resection. More than 70 TRACERx patients with early, untreated non-small cell lung cancer donated samples. Germline CDR1 and CDR2: DFQATT and SNEGSKA (reference sequence). This CDR3 spans 14 amino acids. V was cut by 7 bases and J by 5 bases, with 20 bases left in between. This sample was taken from a study of spatial heterogeneity in lung cancer. Whole-study results and caveats: Blood showed ubiquitous tumor TCRs more often at resection than at routine follow-up.

Sequenced here: PBMCs, sampled at surgery. This chain joins TRBV20-1 and TRBJ2-5, with D perhaps matching TRBD1 (6 bases). The sequence was obtained from a male donor with early-stage non-small cell lung cancer. The CDR3 DNA is TGCAGTGTAAACAGGGTATGCGGAGTGGAGACCCAGTACTTC. Amino acids: CSVNRVCGVETQYF.